The rows below give T cell receptor beta chains drawn from one sample of a study of somatic mutations in cytotoxic T cells in rheumatoid arthritis. Sequencing used immunoSEQ multiplex PCR; TCRdb keeps in-frame clones, though not all of them. The profile shows under 20,000 clones, roughly 85% of them singletons. Input material: CD8+ T cells sorted from blood. These receptors came from a woman aged 40 to 50 with rheumatoid arthritis. Both conserved end residues are part of each CDR3. D genes are given only for firm matches. Not all rows give a size; the values are once, few, many and, for expanded clones, a class.

d_call j_call v_call clone_size cdr3_nt cdr3_aa
- TRBJ1-1 TRBV4-1 - TGCGCCAGCAGCCAACGTAGGGTGCAGGGCTGGAACACTGAAGCTTTCTTT CASSQRRVQGWNTEAFF
TRBD1 TRBJ1-1 TRBV7-9 once TGTGCCAGCAGCTTTGGACAGGGGGCGGCCCTTAACACTGAAGCTTTCTTT CASSFGQGAALNTEAFF
TRBD1 TRBJ1-1 TRBV6-1 - TGTGCCAGCCTCGACAGGGTGAGGGCTGAAGCTTTCTTT CASLDRVRAEAFF
- TRBJ1-1 TRBV18 few TGTGCCAGCTCACCAGGCATGGCTGGCACTGAAGCTTTCTTT CASSPGMAGTEAFF
TRBD1 TRBJ2-7 TRBV4-1 - TGCGCCAGCAGCCAACAGACAGGGGATAACGAGCAGTACTTC CASSQQTGDNEQYF
TRBD2 TRBJ2-1 TRBV13 - TGTGCCAGCAGCTCCGGGACTAGCGGGGGCGGGGAGCAGTTCTTC CASSSGTSGGGEQFF
- TRBJ1-5 TRBV5-5 - TGTGCCAGCAGCTTGACGTTTGAGGTAGGAAGCAATCAGCCCCAGCATTTT CASSLTFEVGSNQPQHF
TRBD2 TRBJ2-7 TRBV7-9 - TGTGCCAGCAGCTTAGCAACCAGCGGGGAGTCTTTTTACGAGCAGTACTTC CASSLATSGESFYEQYF
TRBD2 TRBJ2-3 TRBV27 - TGTGCCAGCAGGACTAGCGGGGGACCTAGCACAGATACGCAGTATTTT CASRTSGGPSTDTQYF
- TRBJ2-7 TRBV6-5 - TGTGCCAGCAGTTACTCCCAGGGCCATCTAACCTACGAGCAGTACTTC CASSYSQGHLTYEQYF
- TRBJ2-1 TRBV13 - TGTGCCAGCAGCCCCGAGGGCTCCTACAATGAGCAGTTCTTC CASSPEGSYNEQFF
TRBD2 TRBJ2-5 TRBV13 - TGTGCCAGCAGCTCCCTGACTAGCGGGGGGACCTACCAAGAGACCCAGTACTTC CASSSLTSGGTYQETQYF
TRBD1 TRBJ2-3 TRBV27 - TGTGCCAGCAGTTTAGGCGGGACAGGGAGGGATACGCAGTATTTT CASSLGGTGRDTQYF
- TRBJ2-3 TRBV9 - TGTGCCAGCAGCCCTCCGAGTAGCACAGATACGCAGTATTTT CASSPPSSTDTQYF
- TRBJ2-5 TRBV7-6 - TGTGCCAGCAGCGAATCTCCCACTTCAAAAGAGACCCAGTACTTC CASSESPTSKETQYF
- TRBJ2-2 TRBV30 - TGTGCCTGGCTATCGGGAGTAGGTACCGGGGAGCTGTTTTTT CAWLSGVGTGELFF
- TRBJ2-7 TRBV4-1 - TGCGCCAGCAGCCAAGGGACAGAAAAAACCTACGAGCAGTACTTC CASSQGTEKTYEQYF
TRBD1 TRBJ2-7 TRBV5-4 - TGTGCCAGCAGCCCACAGGGGACCGGGCCCTACGAGCAGTACTTC CASSPQGTGPYEQYF
- TRBJ2-7 TRBV25-1 - TGTGCCAGCAGTGCCCGGGCCGGGGGAACCTACGAGCAGTACTTC CASSARAGGTYEQYF
TRBD1 TRBJ2-7 TRBV9 - TGTGCCAGCAGCGTTCAGGGGGACCCCTACGAGCAGTACTTC CASSVQGDPYEQYF
- TRBJ1-3 TRBV7-9 - TGTGCCAGCAGCCCGAGGACAGTAGTCACAAACACCATATATTTT CASSPRTVVTNTIYF
- TRBJ2-7 TRBV4-2 - TGTGCCAGCAGCCAAGAGATGAGCTATCTATACGAGCAGTACTTC CASSQEMSYLYEQYF
- TRBJ2-7 TRBV7-9 - TGTGCCAGCAGCTCCGTCGTTAATCCCCCGGTCTTC CASSSVVNPPVF
TRBD2 TRBJ2-2 TRBV5-1 - TGCGCCAGCAGCTTGGGACTAGCGGGAGGGCCTAACACCGGGGAGCTGTTTTTT CASSLGLAGGPNTGELFF
- TRBJ1-2 TRBV5-4 - TGTGCCAGCAGCTTGGACCTCGGGGACTATGGCTACACCTTC CASSLDLGDYGYTF
- TRBJ1-2 TRBV27 - TGTGCCAGCAGGCTCGGGAATGACTATGGCTACACCTTC CASRLGNDYGYTF
- TRBJ2-1 TRBV4-1 - TGCGCCAGCAGCCAAGGGGCGGATGGGAGCGATGAGCAGTTCTTC CASSQGADGSDEQFF
- TRBJ2-1 TRBV7-7 - TGTGCCAGCAGCTCCTCCTCCAGGGAATACAATGAGCAGTTCTTC CASSSSSREYNEQFF
- TRBJ1-1 TRBV6-1 once TGTGCCAGCAACAGTGACACTGAAGCTTTCTTT CASNSDTEAFF
TRBD2 TRBJ2-2 TRBV29-1 - TGCAGCGTTGTCGGGGGGGTAGTAGCCGGGGAGCTGTTTTTT CSVVGGVVAGELFF
- TRBJ2-7 TRBV9 once TGTGCCAGCATGTCTCCACGCCGAGACTCCTACGAGCAGTACTTC CASMSPRRDSYEQYF
- TRBJ1-5 TRBV28 - TGTGCCAGCAGTCGACTCTGGGAGGATCAGCCCCAGCATTTT CASSRLWEDQPQHF
- TRBJ2-1 TRBV15 - TGTGCCACCCGAAAGAGCTCCTACAATGAGCAGTTCTTC CATRKSSYNEQFF
TRBD2 TRBJ2-3 TRBV19 - TGTGCCAGTAAGCGGGAAGGGACAGATACGCAGTATTTT CASKREGTDTQYF
- TRBJ1-5 TRBV27 once TGTGCCAGCGGGCTGGGGGGTGACCAGCCCCAGCATTTT CASGLGGDQPQHF
TRBD1 TRBJ2-7 TRBV4-2 - TGTGCCAGCAGCCAAGAACAGGGGGAGACCTACGAGCAGTACTTC CASSQEQGETYEQYF
- TRBJ2-7 TRBV11-2 - TGTGCCAGCAGCTCTGCGGCCTACGAGCAGTACTTC CASSSAAYEQYF
- TRBJ1-1 TRBV6-5 - TGTGCCAGCAGTTACGGCCAGGGAAACACTGAAGCTTTCTTT CASSYGQGNTEAFF
- TRBJ2-7 TRBV4-2 - TGTGCCAGCAGCCAAGATCTGCTTAGCGAACTCTACGAGCAGTACTTC CASSQDLLSELYEQYF
TRBD1 TRBJ1-1 TRBV5-6 - TGTGCCAGCAGCGCGGGACAGGGCGTTGCTGAAGCTTTCTTT CASSAGQGVAEAFF
- TRBJ2-2 TRBV2 - TGTGCCAGCAGTGAGCGCGAGGGTACCGGGGAGCTGTTTTTT CASSEREGTGELFF
TRBD2 TRBJ2-1 TRBV19 - TGTGCCAGTAGTATTATTAATGGCGGGAGGACCTACAATGAGCAGTTCTTC CASSIINGGRTYNEQFF